The 18 T cell receptor beta chains given below trace back to one sample, sequenced in a study of T cell responses to AZD1222 COVID-19 vaccine. Clones were read by immunoSEQ multiplex PCR, and TCRdb kept only the in-frame ones, dropping some. The repertoire holds about 130,000 clones, with just over 90% as singletons. This specimen consisted of peripheral blood, obtained 28 days after the second AZD1222 dose. These receptors came from an adult who received the AZD1222 COVID-19 vaccine.

The chain joins TRBV5-5 to TRBJ2-3, with 8 bases aligning to TRBD1. The CDR3 runs 15 residues. Germline lookup yields CDR1 SGHKS and CDR2 YYEKEE (reference sequence). Trimming took 9 bases from V and 3 from J; bases not matched to a gene: 12. CDR3: CATSPDRGWTDTQYF. Here the CDR3 DNA reads TGTGCCACCTCGCCCGACAGGGGTTGGACAGATACGCAGTATTTT.

V gene TRBV4-2 combines with J gene TRBJ1-2; the D gene is possibly TRBD1 (5 bases). CDR1 and CDR2 (germline): LGHNA, YNFKEQ. CDR3 length: 15 residues. V was cut by 1 base and J by 1 base, with 10 bases left in between. The CDR3 bases are TGTGCCAGCAGCCAAGCTGTGACAGTTAACTATGGCTACACCTTC. It specifies CASSQAVTVNYGYTF.

This chain connects TRBV10-2 to TRBJ2-5; TRBD2 is a possible D gene (5 bases). This CDR3 comprises 12 residues. Per germline, CDR1 WSHSY and CDR2 SAAADI. Trimming removed 5 bases from V and 3 bases from J, with 7 bases in between. CDR3 loop: CASSKGEETQYF. The CDR3 DNA is TGCGCCAGCAGTAAGGGAGAAGAGACCCAGTACTTC.

The chain recombines TRBV5-1 with TRBJ2-7, with 7 bases that match TRBD1. CDR3 length: 13 residues. Germline V lookup: CDR1 SGHRS, CDR2 YFSETQ. J lost 5 bases, V lost 2 bases, and 4 bases had no gene match. The CDR3 DNA is TGCGCCAGCAGCTTAACAGGGGCGGACGAGCAGTACTTC. Translating it yields CASSLTGADEQYF.

This CDR3 is CASGTEGADTQYF. The CDR3 DNA sequence: TGCGCCAGCGGGACCGAGGGGGCAGATACGCAGTATTTT. This rearrangement joins TRBV5-1 to TRBJ2-3, with D perhaps TRBD1 (6 bases). V lost 7 bases, J lost 4 bases, and 13 bases lay in between. CDR1 and CDR2 from the germline V gene are SGHRS and YFSETQ. This CDR3 is built from 13 residues.

The chain has TRBV2 and TRBJ2-7; no reliable D call. CDR1 is SNHLY, CDR2 FYNNEI, per germline. The V end lost 3 bases, the J end lost 6 bases, and 6 bases lay between the germline ends. CDR3 length: 11 amino acids. CDR3 nucleotide sequence: TGTGCCAGCAGTGAGGGGTCCGAGCAGTACTTC. It is translated as CASSEGSEQYF. Drawing the rest from reference TRBV2 and TRBJ2-7, the complete variable domain is EPEVTQTPSHQVTQMGQEVILRCVPISNHLYFYWYRQILGQKVEFLVSFYNNEISEKSEIFDDQFSVERPDGSNFTLKIRSTKLEDSAMYFCASSEGSEQYFGPGTRLTVT.

V usage is TRBV27 and J usage is TRBJ1-1, with TRBD1 matching over 9 bases. Germline loops: CDR1 MNHEY, CDR2 SMNVEV (reference sequence). The CDR3 length is 14 residues. Losses at the gene ends were 3 bases for V and 5 bases for J; bases not matched to a gene: 4. The CDR3 here is CASSFRDRETEAFF. CDR3 nucleotides: TGTGCCAGCAGTTTTCGGGACAGGGAAACTGAAGCTTTCTTT.

J is TRBJ1-5 and V is TRBV5-6; D is unresolved. Germline CDR1 SGHDT, CDR2 YYEEEE. This CDR3 region has 12 residues. The V end was cut by 3 bases, the J end by 7 bases, with 8 bases between. The DNA of the CDR3 is TGTGCCAGCAGCTATGGGGAACAGCCCCAGCATTTT. It codes for CASSYGEQPQHF.

The chain is built from TRBV19 and TRBJ1-5; 8 positions agree with TRBD1. CDR1 LNHDA and CDR2 SQIVND come from the germline V gene (reference sequence). V was clipped by 4 bases and J by 9 bases; unmatched bases: 14. The CDR3 contains 16 residues. CDR3: CASSRSNRGSRGPQHF. The CDR3 region has the DNA TGTGCCAGTAGTAGGTCCAACAGGGGGTCGCGGGGGCCCCAGCATTTT.

The chain uses TRBV7-9 and TRBJ2-7, with 12 bases that match TRBD2. This CDR3 comprises 15 residues. The V segment lost 5 bases and the J segment 5 bases; nucleotides outside the gene matches: 7. Per germline, CDR1 SEHNR and CDR2 FQNEAQ (reference sequence). CDR3 amino acids: CASSPTSGSVHEQYF. The CDR3 bases are TGTGCCAGCAGCCCGACTAGCGGGAGCGTCCACGAGCAGTACTTC.

This clone was counted only a few times. The chain has TRBV12-3 or TRBV12-4 and TRBJ1-1; TRBD1 is a possible D gene (6 bases). V lost 3 bases and J lost 10, with 9 bases in between. The CDR3 totals 11 residues. The DNA for the CDR3 is TGTGCCAGCAGTTTTCCGGGGGCAGCTTTCTTT. Its translation is CASSFPGAAFF.

This clone was observed once. A junction boundary mismatches the germline segment, possibly from a read error. The J gene is TRBJ2-3, the V gene TRBV5-5, with a weak D call TRBD2 (5 bases). Germline assignment: CDR1 SGHKS and CDR2 YYEKEE (reference sequence). The CDR3 sequence is 16 residues long. DNA of the CDR3: TGTGCCAGCAGGTTGGGAGTTTCATATGGCACAGATACGCAGTATTTT. Its protein is CASRLGVSYGTDTQYF.

The V and J genes are TRBV28 and TRBJ2-7, with 13 bases lining up with TRBD2. Germline CDR1 reads MDHEN; CDR2 reads SYDVKM. Germline trimming cut 6 bases from V and 7 bases from J; bases unmatched to any gene: 21. The CDR3 consists of 19 residues. The CDR3 protein is CASSSLGTSGTRSTWEQYF. Here the CDR3 DNA reads TGTGCCAGCAGCTCCCTCGGGACTAGCGGGACAAGATCTACTTGGGAGCAGTACTTC.

The chain is built from TRBV4-1 and TRBJ1-4; no clear D gene. The V gene's germline CDR1 is MGHRA and CDR2 YSYEKL. This CDR3 spans 13 amino acids. V dropped 6 bases and J dropped 8 bases, with 13 bases sitting between them. The CDR3 here is CASSKGPFEKLFF. CDR3 sequence (DNA): TGCGCCAGCAGTAAGGGCCCTTTCGAAAAACTGTTTTTT.

This clone appeared a single time. The CDR3 sequence: CASSIIGINQPQHF. The CDR3 DNA follows: TGTGCCAGTAGTATAATTGGGATCAATCAGCCCCAGCATTTT. J is TRBJ1-5 and V is TRBV19; D remains unclear. The CDR3 has 14 residues. The germline V gene has CDR1 LNHDA and CDR2 SQIVND (reference sequence). V lost 2 bases and J lost 3, with 8 bases in between.

This clone has more than one count but fewer than ten. This chain joins TRBV20-1 and TRBJ1-1, with D perhaps TRBD1 (5 bases). Looked up from germline, CDR1 is DFQATT and CDR2 is SNEGSKA (reference sequence). Trimming pared 3 bases from V and 0 bases from J, leaving 8 bases between. The CDR3 has 13 residues. Here the CDR3 reads CSASGRVNTEAFF. Written as DNA, the CDR3 is TGCAGTGCTAGTGGCAGGGTGAACACTGAAGCTTTCTTT.

The genes are TRBV5-1 and TRBJ2-5; D is possibly TRBD2 (6 bases). V lost 3 bases and J lost 5, with 8 bases in between. Germline CDR1 is SGHRS and CDR2 is YFSETQ. The CDR3 covers 12 residues. The CDR3 protein is CASSSRGETQYF. The CDR3, as DNA: TGCGCCAGCAGCTCACGGGGGGAGACCCAGTACTTC.

J is TRBJ1-1 and V is TRBV7-2; no definite D call. CDR1 is SGHTA and CDR2 is FQGNSA in the germline V gene. V was trimmed by 0 bases and J by 1 base, leaving 9 bases between them. This CDR3 comprises 15 residues. In DNA form, the CDR3 reads TGTGCCAGCAGCTTAGCAGGGTATTGGAACACTGAAGCTTTCTTT. This gives the protein CASSLAGYWNTEAFF.